Presented here are 24 T cell receptor beta chains from one specimen sequenced in a study of shared clonotypes between healthy human individuals. Here immunoSEQ multiplex PCR was the method, and the copy in TCRdb shows in-frame clones only, minus some. The sample contains approximately 1.9 million clones, around 95% of which appear only once. CD45RO-negative cells were positively selected for CCR7, leaving out terminally differentiated effector memory CD45RA+ cells. The sequenced sample was naive CD8+ T cells from PBMCs. These receptors were collected from a young man in good health. Some clones in this sample may be carry-over from other donors' samples.

The chain joins TRBV6-4 to TRBJ2-1; tentative D call: TRBD2 (6 bases). Germline lookup yields CDR1 MRHNA and CDR2 SNTAGT. The CDR3 covers 13 residues. The ends were cut back, 3 bases at V and 8 bases at J, with 11 bases in the middle. The CDR3 DNA reads as TGTGCCAGCAGTGAAAGTGCGGGGTATGAGCAGTTCTTC. Residues: CASSESAGYEQFF.

This clone was found once. The chain links TRBV6-4 to TRBJ2-3; possible D gene TRBD1, 6 bases. Germline V gives CDR1 MRHNA, CDR2 SNTAGT. V was shortened by 6 bases and J by 5 bases, with 12 bases between the two germline ends. The CDR3 runs to 13 residues. The CDR3 protein is CASSRTVRDTQYF. CDR3 coding DNA: TGTGCCAGCAGCCGGACAGTCAGAGATACGCAGTATTTT.

The CDR3 bases are TGTGCCAGCAGCACGAGCGGGAGGGACACAGATACGCAGTATTTT. Translated: CASSTSGRDTDTQYF. The chain couples TRBV7-6 to TRBJ2-3; 10 bases agree with TRBD2. Germline V gene data show CDR1 as SGHVS and CDR2 as FNYEAQ. V lost 5 bases to trimming and J lost 2 bases; unmatched junction nucleotides: 4. The CDR3 contains 15 residues. The entire variable domain, with the rest obtained from reference TRBV7-6 and TRBJ2-3, is as follows: GAGVSQSPRYKVTKRGQDVALRCDPISGHVSLYWYRQALGQGPEFLTYFNYEAQQDKSGLPNDRFSAERPEGSISTLTIQRTEQRDSAMYRCASSTSGRDTDTQYFGPGTRLTVL.

V and J are TRBV19 and TRBJ2-1; D is possibly TRBD2 (6 bases). There are 14 residues in the CDR3. V lost 5 bases and J 1 base, leaving 9 bases between the germline ends. Per the germline V gene, CDR1 is LNHDA and CDR2 is SQIVND (reference sequence). DNA for the CDR3: TGTGCCAGTAGTGCCGGGACTTCCTACAATGAGCAGTTCTTC. This sequence encodes CASSAGTSYNEQFF.

This clone was picked up one time. The chain carries TRBV29-1 and TRBJ2-7; 8 bases are a match to TRBD2. The CDR3 spans 15 residues. V shed 1 base and J 4 bases; nucleotides not matched to a gene: 9. Germline loops: CDR1 SQVTM, CDR2 ANQGSEA. CDR3 in amino acids: CSVEGMDGGEYEQYF. Here the CDR3 DNA reads TGCAGCGTTGAAGGGATGGACGGGGGGGAATACGAGCAGTACTTC.

V gene TRBV19 combines with J gene TRBJ2-1; perhaps TRBD2 as D (6 bases). V was pared by 1 base and J by 0 bases, with 10 bases between. Germline V gene lookup returns CDR1 LNHDA and CDR2 SQIVND (reference sequence). The CDR3 sequence is 16 residues long. This CDR3 reads CASSIGDGSSYNEQFF. The CDR3 DNA reads as TGTGCCAGTAGTATAGGGGACGGGAGCTCCTACAATGAGCAGTTCTTC.

This rearrangement joins TRBV7-9 to TRBJ2-1, with 10 bases that match TRBD2. In germline, CDR1 is SEHNR, CDR2 FQNEAQ (reference sequence). J was trimmed by 7 bases and V by 4 bases; bases with no gene match: 13. The CDR3 loop spans 17 amino acids. CDR3 sequence reads: CASSSRVAGGNWNEQFF. CDR3 nucleotide sequence: TGTGCCAGCAGCTCCCGGGTAGCGGGAGGTAATTGGAATGAGCAGTTCTTC.

This rearrangement joins TRBV29-1 to TRBJ1-1; no firm D call. This CDR3 is built from 13 residues. Trimming took off 8 bases at V and 0 bases at J, with 13 bases between the two ends. CDR1 is SQVTM, CDR2 ANQGSEA, per germline. CDR3 nucleotides: TGCAGCCCCAGAACAGTGATGAACACTGAAGCTTTCTTT. Its protein is CSPRTVMNTEAFF.

This chain joins TRBV7-9 and TRBJ2-2, with 7 positions matching TRBD2. Germline V CDR1 and CDR2: SEHNR, FQNEAQ (reference sequence). The ends lost 5 bases at V and 7 bases at J; junction bases unmatched: 22. The CDR3 covers 19 residues. The CDR3 region has the DNA TGTGCCAGCAGCCCCAGTCTTGGTAGCGGGCCTAGAGGGGACGGGGAGCTGTTTTTT. Residues: CASSPSLGSGPRGDGELFF.

This chain links TRBV5-1 with TRBJ2-1; TRBD2 matches at 7 bases. CDR1 is SGHRS and CDR2 is YFSETQ in the germline V gene. This CDR3 comprises 16 residues. Unmatched junction bases numbered 5, after V lost 2 bases and J lost 0 bases. The CDR3 is CASSLLRGSSYNEQFF. CDR3 nucleotides: TGCGCCAGCAGCTTATTGCGGGGGAGCTCCTACAATGAGCAGTTCTTC.

This chain links TRBV6-6 with TRBJ2-5; the D is unclear. The DNA end is more similar to TRBJ2-7, so the J call may be wrong. The CDR3 length is 12 residues. Germline CDR1 and CDR2: MNHNY and SVGAGI (reference sequence). The CDR3, as DNA: TGTGCCAGCAGCCGGGTCCCCTACGAGCAGTACTTC. Translated: CASSRVPYEQYF.

Only a few counts were recorded for this clone. The V gene is TRBV2, the J gene TRBJ1-1; possible D gene TRBD1, 5 bases. Germline V gene sequence: CDR1 SNHLY, CDR2 FYNNEI. This CDR3 has 13 residues. The V end was cut by 5 bases, the J end by 8 bases, with 15 bases between. For the CDR3, the DNA is TGTGCCAGCAGTCTCCCGGGTGAGGGGGAAGCTTTCTTT. Translation gives CASSLPGEGEAFF.

The chain is built from TRBV11-2 and TRBJ1-2; 9 bases agree with TRBD1. CDR1 and CDR2 from the germline V gene are SGHAT and FQNNGV. J lost 5 bases, V lost 5 bases, and 6 bases had no gene match. The CDR3 sequence is 14 residues long. The CDR3 sequence: CASSASGTGYGYTF. For the CDR3, the DNA is TGTGCCAGCAGCGCCTCCGGGACAGGGTATGGCTACACCTTC.

Concerning this clone itself: A junction end diverges from the germline sequence, so it may reflect a read error. The chain recombines TRBV7-9 with TRBJ1-2; TRBD1 matches at 8 bases. Per germline, CDR1 SEHNR and CDR2 FQNEAQ (reference sequence). This CDR3 comprises 15 residues. The CDR3 reads CASSLDAGGIYGHTF. CDR3 DNA sequence: TGTGCCAGCAGCTTAGATGCAGGGGGCATCTATGGCCACACCTTC.

This clone has only a few counts. The J gene is TRBJ2-1, the V gene TRBV10-3; D possibly corresponds to TRBD1 (6 bases). V lost 7 bases, J lost 5 bases, and 9 bases lay in between. The CDR3 sequence is 12 residues long. Germline CDR1 ENHRY, CDR2 SYGVKD. CDR3 in DNA: TGTGCCATCAAACAGGGAAACAATGAGCAGTTCTTC. The encoded protein is CAIKQGNNEQFF.

The chain uses TRBV2 and TRBJ2-2; no clear D. The CDR3 has 17 residues. Per the germline V gene, CDR1 is SNHLY and CDR2 is FYNNEI. V lost 2 bases to trimming and J lost 0 bases, with 13 bases between them. CDR3 sequence: CASSERMTTSNTGELFF. CDR3 coding DNA: TGTGCCAGCAGTGAAAGGATGACCACCTCGAACACCGGGGAGCTGTTTTTT. The complete variable domain, with remaining parts taken from reference TRBV2 and TRBJ2-2, reads EPEVTQTPSHQVTQMGQEVILRCVPISNHLYFYWYRQILGQKVEFLVSFYNNEISEKSEIFDDQFSVERPDGSNFTLKIRSTKLEDSAMYFCASSERMTTSNTGELFFGEGSRLTVL.

The chain combines TRBV11-2 with TRBJ2-1; 8 bases are a match to TRBD2. The CDR3 sequence is 18 residues long. Germline V lookup: CDR1 SGHAT, CDR2 FQNNGV. V gave up 3 bases and J gave up 4 bases; unmatched junction bases: 14. The CDR3 DNA sequence: TGTGCCAGCAGCTTTGGGACTAGAATAAGCTCGGGGTACAATGAGCAGTTCTTC. Its translation: CASSFGTRISSGYNEQFF.

The chain carries TRBV21-1 and TRBJ1-4. TRBV21-1 is a listed pseudogene. This CDR3 is built from 16 residues. CDR3 bases: TGTGCCAGCAGCAAAGGCCGCGGGCAGCCGGGTGAAAAACTGTTTTTT. This translates into CASSKGRGQPGEKLFF.

About this clone: Additional DNA sequences in this sample encode the identical CDR3. This sequence joins TRBV27 and TRBJ2-3; TRBD1 is a possible D gene (5 bases). The ends were cut back, 3 bases at V and 0 bases at J, with 10 bases in the middle. The CDR3 extends over 15 amino acids. Germline V lookup: CDR1 MNHEY, CDR2 SMNVEV (reference sequence). The CDR3 region is CASSFSRGSTDTQYF. CDR3 DNA: TGTGCCAGCAGTTTCTCTAGGGGTAGCACAGATACGCAGTATTTT.

The rearrangement uses TRBV28 and TRBJ2-2; 9 positions match TRBD1. This CDR3 region has 16 residues. V shed 4 bases and J 6 bases; nucleotides not matched to a gene: 9. In germline, CDR1 is MDHEN, CDR2 SYDVKM. The CDR3: CASSWDREGFAGELFF. The CDR3 region has the DNA TGTGCCAGCAGTTGGGACAGGGAGGGATTTGCCGGGGAGCTGTTTTTT.

The V and J genes are TRBV29-1 and TRBJ2-7; D unclear. The CDR3 loop spans 13 amino acids. Per germline, CDR1 SQVTM and CDR2 ANQGSEA. The ends were cut back, 6 bases at V and 2 bases at J, with 14 bases in the middle. The CDR3 region is CSVAPTTTYEQYF. The CDR3 DNA is TGCAGCGTAGCTCCTACCACGACCTACGAGCAGTACTTC.

The J gene is TRBJ2-7, the V gene TRBV27; 7 nucleotides match TRBD1. The CDR3 is 14 residues long. Germline CDR1 MNHEY, CDR2 SMNVEV (reference sequence). The J segment lost 3 bases and the V segment lost 3 bases, leaving 5 bases of the junction unmatched. CDR3 sequence (DNA): TGTGCCAGCAGTTTCACAGGGGTCAGCTACGAGCAGTACTTC. As protein: CASSFTGVSYEQYF.

CDR3 bases: TGTGCCAGCAGCCCCGGTGGTAGCGGGAGTCACGAGCAGTACTTC. Residues: CASSPGGSGSHEQYF. This sequence joins TRBV13 and TRBJ2-7, with TRBD2 identical over 9 bases. J was trimmed by 5 bases and V by 5 bases; bases with no gene match: 10. There are 15 residues in the CDR3. CDR1 is PRHDT, CDR2 FYEKMQ, per germline (reference sequence).

The chain links TRBV5-6 to TRBJ1-2; maybe TRBD1 (6 bases). Trimming stripped 2 bases from V and 4 bases from J, with 12 bases between. CDR1 is SGHDT, CDR2 YYEEEE, per germline. CDR3 length equals 14 residues. The CDR3 spells CASSFGGPSYGYTF. CDR3 sequence (DNA): TGTGCCAGCAGCTTCGGGGGCCCTTCCTATGGCTACACCTTC.